Detailed here is one T cell receptor (beta chain). Its matching antigen is unknown. Method: immunoSEQ multiplex PCR; TCRdb's copy keeps in-frame clones and lacks some. The sample carries about 93,000 clones, 85% to 95% recorded once. From germline, CDR1 is SGHDN and CDR2 FVKESK. V gave up 4 bases and J gave up 7 bases, with 17 bases separating them. The CDR3 is 16 amino acids. The entry originates in a study of graft-versus-host responses after intestinal transplantation. This TCR derives from a human donor who received an intestinal transplant. The V gene is TRBV14, the J gene TRBJ1-6; possible D gene TRBD1, 6 bases. The sequencing here drew on unstimulated CD8+ T cells sorted from spleen or lymph node cells, taken before intestinal transplant. The CDR3 loop reads CASSRMFDRLNSPLHF. The CDR3 coding sequence is TGTGCCAGCAGCCGCATGTTTGACAGGTTGAATTCACCCCTCCACTTT.